This entry concerns a single T cell receptor beta chain. This receptor's antigen is unknown. No clone much larger than this one lies a single base away; base qualities are absent. The CDR3 has 13 amino acids, counting the end cysteine and phenylalanine. Left in the record is the CDR3 DNA by itself, 39 bases read in frame from the first base. Trimming costs V 2 bases and J 7 bases, and their ends lie 14 bases apart. The germline V gene (reference sequence) sets CDR1 to DFQATT and CDR2 to SNEGSKA. TCR beta repertoires were profiled from peripheral blood of about a dozen young patients with multiple sclerosis to demonstrate the VDJtools post-analysis software. The multiple sclerosis patients were children and adolescents between roughly 6 and 16 years of age. The data stem from a study of post-analysis software for immune sequencing data (dated by TCRdb to 2013 to 2016). About the study as a whole: Disease courses on record covered relapsing-remitting, secondary progressive and progressive-relapsing multiple sclerosis, though some patients had no subtype annotation. Patient repertoires were compared against 11 previously published healthy control repertoires from donors aged roughly 6 to 28 years. A subset of samples was prepared in parallel using single-end sample barcoding, then pooled and co-amplified after Illumina adapter ligation. Findings and caveats that apply to the study as a whole: Roughly 5 TRBV segments, including TRBV5-6, TRBV5-1 and TRBV20-1, were significantly more frequent in patients than controls. The multiple sclerosis patient group was slightly younger than the control group. Significantly lower normalized Chao1 diversity was found in multiple sclerosis patients than in controls, suggesting substantial peripheral T-cell clonal expansion. Direct clustering with F measure revealed strong co-clustering of samples prepared in the same batch, which led to a batch-effect correction.

The library was prepared using PCR. Sequencing instrument: Illumina HiSeq 2500. To reduce PCR and sequencing biases, unique molecular identifiers were built into the TCR beta cDNA libraries. Every 1 to 10 million input T cells yielded about 500,000 cDNA molecules, meaning each molecule approximated one T cell. Patient libraries were prepared and sequenced with the same protocol used for the earlier healthy control dataset. Samples belonging to the same batch were prepared together, multiplexed and sequenced on a shared HiSeq lane. As for the authors' bioinformatics: Raw barcoded reads were processed with MIGEC, and single-read molecular identifier groups were discarded before consensus assembly and CDR3 extraction. VDJtools was used for post-analysis of the clonotype tables, with diversity normalized by down-sampling every dataset to the smallest sample size. To correct batch-related cross-sample contamination, repertoire overlap clustering matched CDR3 amino acid sequences but not nucleotide sequences. TCRdb redid the processing of the public reads, applying fastp at Q25 and MiXCR, and retained in-frame beta chains. Every entry covers one CDR3 protein and lists the most common genes and DNA from its rows. The V and J calls shown here were made by TCRdb, not taken from the authors' results. Present in this sample are roughly 800,000 distinct CDR3 sequences, about 53% of which were seen just once. Jointly, the top ten make up approximately 4.2% of the sample.

The specimen was blood. The rearranged chain carries TRBV20-1 and TRBJ1-1, and possibly TRBD1, on 5 matching bases. The receptor's source is a girl aged 5 to 17 with multiple sclerosis. CDR3 region: CSARYAGQGEAFF. The DNA sequence is TGCAGTGCTAGATATGCAGGGCAGGGTGAAGCTTTCTTT.